This T cell receptor (beta chain) comes out of a study of T cells of healthy individuals. MiXCR, run by TCRdb on the 5' RACE reads, gives a single entry per CDR3 protein. The data show about 57,000 distinct CDR3 sequences, around 15% seen once. The CDR3 totals 14 residues. Germline CDR1 is SGDLS and CDR2 is YYNGEE. V was trimmed by 0 bases and J by 0 bases, leaving 5 bases between them. A few counts support this clonotype. The V call is TRBV9, the J call TRBJ2-3; D call uncertain. The TCR originated in a human donor in good health. Here the CDR3 DNA reads TGTGCCAGCAGCGTAGAAATGAGCACAGATACGCAGTATTTT. This sequence encodes CASSVEMSTDTQYF.